These T cell receptor beta chains were read from a single sample in a study of T cells after yellow fever vaccination. Via MiXCR, TCRdb re-called the 5' RACE reads, giving one row per CDR3 protein. The repertoire holds 350,000 to 450,000 distinct CDR3 sequences, with 15% to 20% as singletons. The specimen was PBMCs, collected before the yellow fever booster vaccination. The receptor source for this set is a man between 18 and 29 years old who received the YFV17D yellow fever vaccine. The CDR3 runs from the conserved cysteine through the conserved F or W. Each record gives: D gene, clone size, J gene, V gene, CDR3 protein, CDR3 DNA. The D gene is left open where the match is weak. A clone size is listed for some rows: how often the clone was seen (once, few, many), or a class if it is expanded.

D gene: .
clone size: few
J gene: TRBJ1-2
V gene: TRBV4-1
CDR3 protein: CASSQETGKAYGYTF
CDR3 DNA: TGCGCCAGCAGCCAAGAAACAGGGAAGGCCTATGGCTACACCTTC

D gene: TRBD2
clone size: few
J gene: TRBJ2-1
V gene: TRBV4-1
CDR3 protein: CASSPREGYLTEQFF
CDR3 DNA: TGCGCCAGCAGCCCCCGGGAGGGGTACCTGACTGAGCAGTTCTTC

D gene: .
clone size: .
J gene: TRBJ2-5
V gene: TRBV20-1
CDR3 protein: CSAQEQGELRETQYF
CDR3 DNA: TGCAGTGCCCAGGAGCAGGGCGAGTTGAGAGAGACCCAGTACTTC

D gene: .
clone size: once
J gene: TRBJ1-1
V gene: TRBV4-2
CDR3 protein: CASSPLTQVGENTEAFF
CDR3 DNA: TGTGCCAGCAGCCCACTAACACAGGTCGGGGAGAACACTGAAGCTTTCTTT

D gene: TRBD1
clone size: few
J gene: TRBJ2-3
V gene: TRBV4-3
CDR3 protein: CASSQGDRATDTQYF
CDR3 DNA: TGCGCCAGCAGCCAAGGGGACAGGGCTACAGATACGCAGTATTTT

D gene: .
clone size: .
J gene: TRBJ2-2
V gene: TRBV15
CDR3 protein: CATSRGSVFGELFF
CDR3 DNA: TGTGCCACCAGCAGAGGATCAGTTTTCGGGGAGCTGTTTTTT

D gene: .
clone size: .
J gene: TRBJ2-2
V gene: TRBV10-3
CDR3 protein: CAISSYGELFF
CDR3 DNA: TGTGCCATCAGCTCTTACGGGGAGCTGTTTTTT

D gene: .
clone size: many
J gene: TRBJ2-3
V gene: TRBV12-3/TRBV12-4
CDR3 protein: CASRITDTQYF
CDR3 DNA: TGTGCCAGCAGGATCACAGATACGCAGTATTTT

D gene: .
clone size: once
J gene: TRBJ1-3
V gene: TRBV5-1
CDR3 protein: CASSQQQGNTGNTIYF
CDR3 DNA: TGCGCCAGCAGCCAACAACAGGGAAACACTGGAAACACCATATATTTT

D gene: TRBD1
clone size: many
J gene: TRBJ2-3
V gene: TRBV19
CDR3 protein: CASSQDRASTQYF
CDR3 DNA: TGTGCCAGTAGCCAGGACAGGGCGAGTACGCAGTATTTT

D gene: TRBD2
clone size: .
J gene: TRBJ2-7
V gene: TRBV7-6
CDR3 protein: CASSLFGTGRQRRGGYEQYF
CDR3 DNA: TGTGCCAGCAGCTTATTTGGCACGGGACGCCAGCGCCGGGGGGGCTACGAGCAGTACTTC

D gene: TRBD1
clone size: few
J gene: TRBJ2-1
V gene: TRBV11-3
CDR3 protein: CASSEGTGGLMSYNEQFF
CDR3 DNA: TGTGCCAGCAGCGAAGGGACAGGGGGCCTTATGTCCTACAATGAGCAGTTCTTC

D gene: .
clone size: few
J gene: TRBJ2-3
V gene: TRBV28
CDR3 protein: CASRGPGRRADTQYF
CDR3 DNA: TGTGCCAGCAGAGGGCCAGGCCGCCGCGCAGATACGCAGTATTTT

D gene: .
clone size: .
J gene: TRBJ2-2
V gene: TRBV7-6
CDR3 protein: CASSLIPTARESTGELFF
CDR3 DNA: TGTGCCAGCAGCTTAATCCCGACAGCGAGAGAGAGCACCGGGGAGCTGTTTTTT

D gene: .
clone size: few
J gene: TRBJ1-6
V gene: TRBV13
CDR3 protein: CASSSADSHSPLHF
CDR3 DNA: TGTGCCAGCAGCTCCGCGGACAGCCATTCACCCCTCCACTTT

D gene: .
clone size: .
J gene: TRBJ2-4
V gene: TRBV5-5
CDR3 protein: CASGRELASAENIQYF
CDR3 DNA: TGTGCCAGCGGTCGGGAACTAGCTTCCGCGGAAAACATTCAGTACTTC

D gene: .
clone size: few
J gene: TRBJ2-5
V gene: TRBV5-1
CDR3 protein: CASSPVPNPASQETQYF
CDR3 DNA: TGCGCCAGCAGCCCCGTCCCCAACCCGGCTTCACAAGAGACCCAGTACTTC

D gene: .
clone size: .
J gene: TRBJ1-1
V gene: TRBV5-1
CDR3 protein: CATTMDGMNTEAFF
CDR3 DNA: TGCGCCACCACAATGGACGGAATGAACACTGAAGCTTTCTTT

D gene: TRBD2
clone size: few
J gene: TRBJ2-5
V gene: TRBV6-5
CDR3 protein: CASSYYGGGDETQYF
CDR3 DNA: TGTGCCAGCAGTTACTACGGCGGGGGGGATGAGACCCAGTACTTC

D gene: .
clone size: many
J gene: TRBJ1-5
V gene: TRBV7-2
CDR3 protein: CASSLTGNQPQHF
CDR3 DNA: TGTGCCAGCAGCTTGACCGGCAATCAGCCCCAGCATTTT

D gene: TRBD1
clone size: .
J gene: TRBJ1-6
V gene: TRBV7-2
CDR3 protein: CASSIGDRVYSPLHF
CDR3 DNA: TGTGCCAGCAGCATTGGGGACAGGGTCTATTCACCCCTCCACTTT

D gene: .
clone size: few
J gene: TRBJ2-2
V gene: TRBV4-3
CDR3 protein: CASSRRVAAGELFF
CDR3 DNA: TGCGCCAGCAGCCGAAGAGTGGCCGCCGGGGAGCTGTTTTTT

D gene: TRBD1
clone size: .
J gene: TRBJ1-2
V gene: TRBV12-3/TRBV12-4
CDR3 protein: CASRRTGSSYTF
CDR3 DNA: TGTGCCAGCAGGAGGACAGGGTCCAGCTACACCTTC

D gene: TRBD2
clone size: .
J gene: TRBJ2-1
V gene: TRBV20-1
CDR3 protein: CSALPVRLAGDNEQFF
CDR3 DNA: TGCAGTGCCCTACCCGTCAGACTAGCGGGGGACAATGAGCAGTTCTTC

D gene: TRBD2
clone size: .
J gene: TRBJ2-2
V gene: TRBV5-6
CDR3 protein: CASSFLAGGRTGELFF
CDR3 DNA: TGTGCCAGCAGCTTTCTAGCGGGGGGACGGACCGGGGAGCTGTTTTTT

D gene: .
clone size: many
J gene: TRBJ1-2
V gene: TRBV5-1
CDR3 protein: CASSPVGDGYTF
CDR3 DNA: TGCGCCAGCAGCCCTGTTGGGGATGGCTACACCTTC

D gene: .
clone size: few
J gene: TRBJ1-1
V gene: TRBV29-1
CDR3 protein: CSVEGALQGTEAFF
CDR3 DNA: TGCAGCGTTGAAGGAGCGCTGCAAGGCACTGAAGCTTTCTTT

D gene: .
clone size: few
J gene: TRBJ2-5
V gene: TRBV6-2/TRBV6-3
CDR3 protein: CASSGGVIQETQYF
CDR3 DNA: TGTGCCAGCAGTGGAGGGGTAATCCAAGAGACCCAGTACTTC

D gene: TRBD1
clone size: .
J gene: TRBJ2-7
V gene: TRBV12-3/TRBV12-4
CDR3 protein: CASRNTGADEQYF
CDR3 DNA: TGTGCCAGCAGGAACACAGGGGCGGACGAGCAGTACTTC